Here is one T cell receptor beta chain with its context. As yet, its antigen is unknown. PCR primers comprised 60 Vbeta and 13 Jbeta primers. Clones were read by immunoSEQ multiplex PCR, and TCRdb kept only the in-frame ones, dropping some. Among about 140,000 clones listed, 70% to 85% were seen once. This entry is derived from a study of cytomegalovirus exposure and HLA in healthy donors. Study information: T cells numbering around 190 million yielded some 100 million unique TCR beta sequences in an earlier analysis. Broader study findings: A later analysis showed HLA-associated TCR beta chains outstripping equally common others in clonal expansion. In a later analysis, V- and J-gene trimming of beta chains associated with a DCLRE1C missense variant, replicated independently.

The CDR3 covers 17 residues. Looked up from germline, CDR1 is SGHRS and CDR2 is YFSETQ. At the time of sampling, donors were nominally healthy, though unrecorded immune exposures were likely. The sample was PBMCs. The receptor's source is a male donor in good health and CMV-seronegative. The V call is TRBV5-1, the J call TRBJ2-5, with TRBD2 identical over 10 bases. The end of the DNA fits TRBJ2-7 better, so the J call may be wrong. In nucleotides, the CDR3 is TGCGCCAGCAGCTTGGACCTAGCGGGAGTTATAATTGACGAGCAGTACTTC. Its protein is CASSLDLAGVIIDEQYF.